Below are 8 T cell receptor beta chains sequenced from a single sample in a study of shared T cell receptors in the human thymus. Assay used: immunoSEQ multiplex PCR; TCRdb lists only in-frame clones, some missing. Among more than 550,000 clones listed, roughly 88% were seen once. These sequences were also reported in another study, on human thymus T cells.

Sequences were obtained from thymocytes. The source of these receptors is a girl less than two years old with a congenital heart defect.

J is TRBJ1-1 and V is TRBV15, with D maybe TRBD1 (5 bases). The CDR3 spans 16 residues. V dropped 0 bases and J dropped 0 bases, with 11 bases sitting between them. Germline V gives CDR1 LNHNV, CDR2 YYDKDF (reference sequence). The CDR3 coding sequence is TGTGCCACCAGCAGAGATTTTGGGGGGATGAACACTGAAGCTTTCTTT. Protein sequence: CATSRDFGGMNTEAFF. The full variable domain, with the rest looked up from reference TRBV15 and TRBJ1-1, is DAMVIQNPRYQVTQFGKPVTLSCSQTLNHNVMYWYQQKSSQAPKLLFHYYDKDFNNEADTPDNFQSRRPNTSFCFLDIRSPGLGDTAMYLCATSRDFGGMNTEAFFGQGTRLTVV.

This clone was counted a single time. The chain's CDR3 is CASTPEATGELFF. The CDR3 nucleotides are TGCGCCAGCACACCCGAAGCGACCGGGGAGCTGTTTTTT. The rearrangement links TRBV5-1 to TRBJ2-2; no clear D. The germline CDR1 and CDR2 sequences are SGHRS and YFSETQ. V lost 6 bases and J 5 bases, leaving 11 bases between the germline ends. CDR3 size: 13 residues. Based on the CDR3 plus reference TRBV5-1 and TRBJ2-2, the full variable domain is KAGVTQTPRYLIKTRGQQVTLSCSPISGHRSVSWYQQTPGQGLQFLFEYFSETQRNKGNFPGRFSGRQFSNSRSEMNVSTLELGDSALYLCASTPEATGELFFGEGSRLTVL.

The CDR3 loop reads CASSHLWDSLGTDTQYF. In nucleotides, the CDR3 is TGTGCCAGCTCACACCTCTGGGACAGCCTGGGGACAGATACGCAGTATTTT. The rearrangement links TRBV18 to TRBJ2-3; 7 bases agree with TRBD1. With 4 bases clipped from V and 3 bases from J, the junction kept 13 bases outside the gene matches. The CDR3 loop spans 17 amino acids. From germline, CDR1 is KGHSH and CDR2 LQKENI.

The CDR3 coding sequence is TGTGCCAGCAGCTTAGGTCAGAAATACACCTACGAGCAGTACTTC. It translates to CASSLGQKYTYEQYF. The chain employs TRBV7-6 and TRBJ2-7; no definite D call. V shed 1 base and J shed 2 bases, with 12 bases lying between them. There are 15 residues in the CDR3. The germline V gene has CDR1 SGHVS and CDR2 FNYEAQ.

The chain couples TRBV7-2 to TRBJ1-2; D may be TRBD1 (6 bases). The CDR3 is made up of 17 amino acids. The V gene lost 3 bases and the J gene lost 3 bases, with 20 bases spanning the gap. Germline V gene sequence: CDR1 SGHTA, CDR2 FQGNSA. Here the CDR3 reads CASSFHGDIGADYGYTF. Here the CDR3 DNA reads TGTGCCAGCAGCTTTCATGGGGACATAGGAGCCGACTATGGCTACACCTTC.

The chain combines TRBV28 with TRBJ1-6; TRBD1 matches 11 bases. The CDR3 consists of 16 residues. Germline CDR1 MDHEN, CDR2 SYDVKM. With V trimmed by 4 bases and J by 7 bases, 6 bases remained unmatched. CDR3 sequence reads: CASSSPRDRGNSPLHF. CDR3 nucleotide sequence: TGTGCCAGCAGTTCCCCCCGGGACAGGGGGAATTCACCCCTCCACTTT.

The rearrangement links TRBV7-2 to TRBJ1-5; no clear D. The CDR3 has 13 residues. Trimming shortened V by 2 bases and J by 5 bases, and 7 bases separated the two germline ends. CDR1 and CDR2 (germline): SGHTA, FQGNSA. CDR3 coding DNA: TGTGCCAGCAGCTTATCCCGCGATCAGCCCCAGCATTTT. As protein: CASSLSRDQPQHF.

V and J are TRBV6-6 and TRBJ1-2; weak D call: TRBD1 (6 bases). This CDR3 region has 13 residues. Between the trimmed V and J ends, which lost 5 bases and 2 bases, there was a span of 9 bases. Germline V gene lookup returns CDR1 MNHNY and CDR2 SVGAGI (reference sequence). CDR3 nucleotide sequence: TGTGCCAGCAGTCCAGACAGGAACTATGGCTACACCTTC. Its protein is CASSPDRNYGYTF.